The 4 T cell receptor beta chains listed next were all sequenced from one sample in a study of cytomegalovirus exposure and HLA in healthy donors. Amplification used 60 Vbeta primers and 13 Jbeta primers. Sequencing was performed with immunoSEQ multiplex PCR; in TCRdb, only in-frame clones are kept and a portion is missing. The top ten clones hold around 10% of a sample with more than 50,000 clones, roughly 85% of them seen once. Sample: PBMCs. Receptors originate from a female donor in good health and CMV-seronegative.

This clone was found once. This rearrangement joins TRBV7-3 to TRBJ2-3, with unresolved D. CDR1 and CDR2 from the germline V gene are SGHTA and FQGTGA. V was cut by 2 bases and J by 2 bases, with 8 bases left in between. The CDR3 runs 14 residues. The DNA for the CDR3 is TGTGCCAGCAGCTTACAGTTAGCCACAGATACGCAGTATTTT. Its translation is CASSLQLATDTQYF.

V and J are TRBV29-1 and TRBJ2-2, with TRBD2 identical over 10 bases. Germline V gene lookup returns CDR1 SQVTM and CDR2 ANQGSEA. After removal of 5 bases from V and 5 bases from J, the junction contained 8 bases not matched to a gene. This CDR3 has 15 amino acids. The CDR3 coding sequence is TGCAGCGTTACCTTAGCGGGAGGTCTTACCGGGGAGCTGTTTTTT. Translating gives CSVTLAGGLTGELFF.

Concerning this clone itself: One end of the junction varies from germline; a read error may be responsible. The CDR3, as DNA: TGTGCCAGCAGTTACTCAGGAGCCGGGAACACTGAAGTTTTCTTT. This gives the protein CASSYSGAGNTEVFF. The chain couples TRBV6-6 to TRBJ1-1; no clear D gene. The CDR3 covers 15 residues. The germline gives CDR1 MNHNY, CDR2 SVGAGI (reference sequence).

The V call is TRBV5-5, the J call TRBJ2-5; D is possibly TRBD1 (6 bases). The length of the CDR3 is 15 residues. Trimming left V 0 bases short and J 7 bases short, with 16 bases between. Germline CDR1 is SGHKS and CDR2 is YYEKEE (reference sequence). CDR3 residues: CASSLDRVHEWTQYF. CDR3 in DNA: TGTGCCAGCAGCTTGGACAGGGTCCACGAGTGGACCCAGTACTTC.